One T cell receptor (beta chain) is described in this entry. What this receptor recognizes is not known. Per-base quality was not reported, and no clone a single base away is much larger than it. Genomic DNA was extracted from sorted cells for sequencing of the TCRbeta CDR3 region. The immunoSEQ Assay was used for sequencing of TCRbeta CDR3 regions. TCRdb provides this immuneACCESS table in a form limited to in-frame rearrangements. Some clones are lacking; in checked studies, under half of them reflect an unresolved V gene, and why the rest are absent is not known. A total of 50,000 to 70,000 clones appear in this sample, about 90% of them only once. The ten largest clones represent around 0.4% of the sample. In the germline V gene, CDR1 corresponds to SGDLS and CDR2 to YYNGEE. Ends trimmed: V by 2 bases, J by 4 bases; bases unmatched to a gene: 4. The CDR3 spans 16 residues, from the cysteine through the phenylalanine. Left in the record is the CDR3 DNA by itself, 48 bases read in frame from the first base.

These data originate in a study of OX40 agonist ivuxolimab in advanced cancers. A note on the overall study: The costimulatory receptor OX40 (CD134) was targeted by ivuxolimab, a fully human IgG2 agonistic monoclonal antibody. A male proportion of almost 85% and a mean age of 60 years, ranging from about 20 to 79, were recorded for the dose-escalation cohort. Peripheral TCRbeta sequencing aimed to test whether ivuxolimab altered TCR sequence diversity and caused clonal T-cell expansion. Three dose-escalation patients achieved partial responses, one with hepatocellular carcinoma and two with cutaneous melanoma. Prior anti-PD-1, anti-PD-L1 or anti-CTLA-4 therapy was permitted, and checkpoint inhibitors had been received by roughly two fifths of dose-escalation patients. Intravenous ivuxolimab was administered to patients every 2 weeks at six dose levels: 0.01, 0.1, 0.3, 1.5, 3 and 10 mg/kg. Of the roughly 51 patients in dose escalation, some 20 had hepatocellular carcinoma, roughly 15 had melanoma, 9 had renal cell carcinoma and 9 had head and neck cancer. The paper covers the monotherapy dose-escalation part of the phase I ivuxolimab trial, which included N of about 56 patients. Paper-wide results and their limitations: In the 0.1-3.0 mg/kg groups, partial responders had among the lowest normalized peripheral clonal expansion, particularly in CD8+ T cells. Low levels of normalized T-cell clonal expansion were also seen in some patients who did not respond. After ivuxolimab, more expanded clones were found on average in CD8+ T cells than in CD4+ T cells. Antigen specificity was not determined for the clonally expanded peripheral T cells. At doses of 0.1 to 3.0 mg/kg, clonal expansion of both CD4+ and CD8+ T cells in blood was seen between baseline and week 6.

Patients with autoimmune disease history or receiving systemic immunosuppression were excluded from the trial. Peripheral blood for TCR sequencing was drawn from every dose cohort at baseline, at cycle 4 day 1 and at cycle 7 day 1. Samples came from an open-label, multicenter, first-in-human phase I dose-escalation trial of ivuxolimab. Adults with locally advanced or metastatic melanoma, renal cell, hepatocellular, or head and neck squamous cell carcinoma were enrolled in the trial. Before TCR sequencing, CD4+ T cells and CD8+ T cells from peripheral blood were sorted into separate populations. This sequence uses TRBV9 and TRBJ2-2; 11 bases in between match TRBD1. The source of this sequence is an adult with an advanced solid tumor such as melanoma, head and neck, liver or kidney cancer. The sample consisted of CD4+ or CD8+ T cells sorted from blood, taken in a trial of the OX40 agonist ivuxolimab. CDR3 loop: CASSVAGTGGTGELFF. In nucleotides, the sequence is TGTGCCAGCAGCGTGGCCGGGACAGGGGGCACCGGGGAGCTGTTTTTT.